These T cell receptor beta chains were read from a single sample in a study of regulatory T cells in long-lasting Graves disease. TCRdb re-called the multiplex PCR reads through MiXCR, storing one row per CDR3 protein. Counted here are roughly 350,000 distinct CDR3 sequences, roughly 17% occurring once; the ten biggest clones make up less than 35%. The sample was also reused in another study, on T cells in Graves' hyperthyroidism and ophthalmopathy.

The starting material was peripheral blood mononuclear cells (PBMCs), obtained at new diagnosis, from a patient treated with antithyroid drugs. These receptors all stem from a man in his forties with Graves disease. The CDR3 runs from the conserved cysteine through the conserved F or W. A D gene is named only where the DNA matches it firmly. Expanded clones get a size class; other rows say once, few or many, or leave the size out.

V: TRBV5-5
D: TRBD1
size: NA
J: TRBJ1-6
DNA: TGTGCCAGCAGCATACCACAGGGGTCCTCCTATAATTCACCCCTCCACTTT
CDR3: CASSIPQGSSYNSPLHF

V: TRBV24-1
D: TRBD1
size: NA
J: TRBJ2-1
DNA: TGTGCCACCAGTGATCTTCCTAGACAGGGGGCATCCTACAATGAGCAGTTCTTC
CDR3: CATSDLPRQGASYNEQFF

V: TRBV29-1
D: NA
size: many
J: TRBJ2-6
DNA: TGCAGCGTTTGGACAGCTGTCTCTGGGGCCAACGTCCTGACTTTC
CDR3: CSVWTAVSGANVLTF

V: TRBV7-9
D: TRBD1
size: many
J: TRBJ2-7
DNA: TGTGCCAGCAGCAGAGGACAGGGACTGAGGTACGAGCAGTACTTC
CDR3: CASSRGQGLRYEQYF

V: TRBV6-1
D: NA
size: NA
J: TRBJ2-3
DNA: TGTGCCAGCAGAAACAGATTAGGTACAGATACGCAGTATTTT
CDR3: CASRNRLGTDTQYF

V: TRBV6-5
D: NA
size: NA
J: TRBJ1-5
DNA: TGTGCCAGCAGTTACCGGGGAATTGGTCAGCCCCAGCATTTT
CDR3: CASSYRGIGQPQHF

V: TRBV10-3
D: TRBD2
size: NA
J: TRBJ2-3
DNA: TGTGCCATCAGGCCTAGCGGGGATCGAAATACGCAGTATTTT
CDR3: CAIRPSGDRNTQYF

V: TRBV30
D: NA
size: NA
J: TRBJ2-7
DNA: TGTGCCTGGAGTGTCTTCGGTTCCTACGAGCAGTACTTC
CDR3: CAWSVFGSYEQYF

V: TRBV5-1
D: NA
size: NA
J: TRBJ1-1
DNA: TGCGCCAGCAGCCCGTACAGGGCGACGAACACTGAAGCTTTCTTT
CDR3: CASSPYRATNTEAFF

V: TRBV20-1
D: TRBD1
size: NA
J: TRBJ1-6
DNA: TGCAGTGCTCTGACACCGGGACAGGGGAATTCACCCCTCCACTTT
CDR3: CSALTPGQGNSPLHF

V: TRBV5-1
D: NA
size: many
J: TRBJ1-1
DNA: TGCGCCAGCAGCTCCGGATCGAACACTGAAGCTTTCTTT
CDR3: CASSSGSNTEAFF

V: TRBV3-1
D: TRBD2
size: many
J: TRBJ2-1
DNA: TGTGCCAGCAGCCTGACTAGCGGGGGTAGCAATGAGCAGTTCTTC
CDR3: CASSLTSGGSNEQFF

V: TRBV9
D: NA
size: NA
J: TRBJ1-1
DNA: TGTGCCAGCAGCGCGACCCTGCGGGGGTCTGAAGCTTTCTTT
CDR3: CASSATLRGSEAFF

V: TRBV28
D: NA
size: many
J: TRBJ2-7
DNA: TGTGCCAGCAGTTTCTTGGCCAGGGGTTTCGACGAGCAGTACTTC
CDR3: CASSFLARGFDEQYF

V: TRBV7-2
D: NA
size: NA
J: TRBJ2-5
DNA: TGTGCCAGCAGCTTAGCAACCCGGGCCTTGTTGAACTTC
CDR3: CASSLATRALLNF

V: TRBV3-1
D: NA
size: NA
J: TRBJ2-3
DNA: TGTGCCAGCAGCCAACGGTATTATACGCAGTATTTT
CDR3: CASSQRYYTQYF

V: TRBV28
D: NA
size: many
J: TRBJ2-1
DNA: TGTGCCAGCAGTTTAATTAGCAATGAGCAGTTCTTC
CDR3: CASSLISNEQFF

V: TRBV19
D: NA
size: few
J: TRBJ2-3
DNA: TGTGCCAGTAGTCCGTTCGCTCAGACAGAAACATACACAGATACGCAGTATTTT
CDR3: CASSPFAQTETYTDTQYF

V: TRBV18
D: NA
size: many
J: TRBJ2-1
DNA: TGTGCCAGCTCACCAAGGTTGGACAATGAGCAGTTCTTC
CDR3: CASSPRLDNEQFF

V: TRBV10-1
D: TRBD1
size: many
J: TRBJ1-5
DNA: TGCGCCAGGCCGACCGGGACAGCACATAATAGCAATCAGCCCCAGCATTTT
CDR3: CARPTGTAHNSNQPQHF

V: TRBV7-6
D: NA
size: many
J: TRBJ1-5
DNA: TGTGCCAGCAGCTTAGCGCTGTGGCAGCCCCAGCATTTT
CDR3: CASSLALWQPQHF

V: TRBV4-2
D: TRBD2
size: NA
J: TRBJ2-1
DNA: TGTGCCAGCAGCCAGTTAGCGGGGGCTACCTACAATGAGCAGTTCTTC
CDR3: CASSQLAGATYNEQFF

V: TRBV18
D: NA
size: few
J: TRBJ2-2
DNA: TGTGCCAGCTCACCTCGGGACACCGGGGAGCTGTTTTTT
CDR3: CASSPRDTGELFF

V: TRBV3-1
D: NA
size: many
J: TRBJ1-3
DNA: TGTGCCAGCGGGGGCTACTCTGGAAACACCATATATTTT
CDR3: CASGGYSGNTIYF

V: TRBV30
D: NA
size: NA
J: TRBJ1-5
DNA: TGTGCCTGGAGTCAAGGGGCGAAACAGCCCCAGCATTTT
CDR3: CAWSQGAKQPQHF

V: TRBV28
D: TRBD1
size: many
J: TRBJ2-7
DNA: TGTGCCAGCAGTTTACCACTACAGGGGCTCTACGAGCAGTACTTC
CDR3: CASSLPLQGLYEQYF

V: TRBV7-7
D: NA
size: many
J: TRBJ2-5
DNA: TGTGCCAGCAGCTTAGGGTACCAAGAGACCCAGTACTTC
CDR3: CASSLGYQETQYF

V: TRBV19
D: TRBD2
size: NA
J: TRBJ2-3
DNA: TGTGCCAGTAGTATTTCCGGGACTAGCGGGGGCACAGATACGCAGTATTTT
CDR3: CASSISGTSGGTDTQYF

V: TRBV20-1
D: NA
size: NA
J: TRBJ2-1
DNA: TGCAGTGCTACCCTAACAGGTCGGCTCCACAATGAGCAGTTCTTC
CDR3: CSATLTGRLHNEQFF

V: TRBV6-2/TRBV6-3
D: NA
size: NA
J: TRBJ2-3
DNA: TGTGCCAGTCAAGCTACTAGCACAGATACGCAGTATTTT
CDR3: CASQATSTDTQYF

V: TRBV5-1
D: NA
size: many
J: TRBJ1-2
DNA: TGCGCCAGCAGCCCCCCCCGTCCGGATCTTGGCTACACCTTC
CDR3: CASSPPRPDLGYTF

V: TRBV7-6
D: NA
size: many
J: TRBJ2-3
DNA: TGTGCCAGCAGCTTTAGCTGGACAGCTAGCACAGATACGCAGTATTTT
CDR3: CASSFSWTASTDTQYF

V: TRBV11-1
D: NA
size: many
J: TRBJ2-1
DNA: TGTGCCAGCAGCTTAGTCGGTTACCCTAGCAATGAGCAGTTCTTC
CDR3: CASSLVGYPSNEQFF

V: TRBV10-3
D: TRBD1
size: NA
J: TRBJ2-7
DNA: TGTGCCACTAATCCGACAGGGGGCATCTCCTACGAGCAGTACTTC
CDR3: CATNPTGGISYEQYF

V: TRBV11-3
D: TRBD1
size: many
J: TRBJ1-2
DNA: TGTGCCAGCAGCCAGGACAGGGCTAGTGGCTACACCTTC
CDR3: CASSQDRASGYTF

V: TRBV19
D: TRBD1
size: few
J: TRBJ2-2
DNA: TGTGCCAGTAGCGGGACAGGGACCACCGGGGAGCTGTTTTTT
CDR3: CASSGTGTTGELFF

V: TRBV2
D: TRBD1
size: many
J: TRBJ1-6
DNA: TGTGCCAACGGACCGGGACAGCGTACTTCACCCCTCCACTTT
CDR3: CANGPGQRTSPLHF

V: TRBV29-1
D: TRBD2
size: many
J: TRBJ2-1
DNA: TGCAGCGTAGGTTCGGGGGGAGCCTCCTACAATGAGCAGTTCTTC
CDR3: CSVGSGGASYNEQFF

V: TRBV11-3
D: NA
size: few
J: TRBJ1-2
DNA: TGTGCCAGCAGCTTGAGGCAGTACTATGGCTACACCTTC
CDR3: CASSLRQYYGYTF

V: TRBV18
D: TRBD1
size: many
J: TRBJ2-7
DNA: TGTGCCAGCTCAACGGGACAGACGATCTCCTACGAGCAGTACTTC
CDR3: CASSTGQTISYEQYF

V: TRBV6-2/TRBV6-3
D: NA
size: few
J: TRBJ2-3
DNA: TGTGCCAGCAGCTACAGAGGGGCAAGAGATACGCAGTATTTT
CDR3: CASSYRGARDTQYF

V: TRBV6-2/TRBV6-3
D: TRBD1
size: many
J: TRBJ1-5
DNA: TGTGCCAGCACGAGAACCGGGACAGGGGGCGTTCGTAATCAGCCCCAGCATTTT
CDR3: CASTRTGTGGVRNQPQHF

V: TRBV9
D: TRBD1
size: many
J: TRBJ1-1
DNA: TGTGCCAGCAGCGCCGGGACAGATAACACTGAAGCTTTCTTT
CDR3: CASSAGTDNTEAFF

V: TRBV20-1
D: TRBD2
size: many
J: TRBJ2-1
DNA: TGCAGTGCAGAGGAGGTGGCGGTACTAGCGGGGGGGAGCTCCTACAATGAGCAGTTCTTC
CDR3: CSAEEVAVLAGGSSYNEQFF

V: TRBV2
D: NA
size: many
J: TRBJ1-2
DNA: TGTGCCAGCAGGGGAACAGGGTTAGGTGGCTACACCTTC
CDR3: CASRGTGLGGYTF

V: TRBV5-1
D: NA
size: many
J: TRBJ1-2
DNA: TGCGCCAGCAGCTTGGCCTGGCAGGGCGATGGCTACACCTTC
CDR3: CASSLAWQGDGYTF

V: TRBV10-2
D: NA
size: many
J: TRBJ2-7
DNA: TGCGCCAGCAGTGAGTCTGCTAGGGCCTACGAGCAGTACTTC
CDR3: CASSESARAYEQYF

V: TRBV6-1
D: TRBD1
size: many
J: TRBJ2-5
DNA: TGTGCCAGCAGTGCCTACAGGGGGCTGGGAGAGACCCAGTACTTC
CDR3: CASSAYRGLGETQYF

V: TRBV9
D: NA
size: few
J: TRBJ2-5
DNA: TGTGCCAGCAGCATCAGCGTCAGGGAGACCCAGTACTTC
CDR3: CASSISVRETQYF

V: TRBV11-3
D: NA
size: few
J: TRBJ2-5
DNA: TGTGTCAGCAGCTTAAGGGTTACGGAGACCCAGTACTTC
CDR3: CVSSLRVTETQYF

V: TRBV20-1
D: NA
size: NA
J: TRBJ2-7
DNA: TGCAGTGCTAGAGTTCTGGGAATGGAGTACGAGCAGTACTTC
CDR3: CSARVLGMEYEQYF

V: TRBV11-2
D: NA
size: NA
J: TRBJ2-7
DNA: TGTGCCAGCAGCTACCACCCGGACAGCCCCTACGAGCAGTACTTC
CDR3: CASSYHPDSPYEQYF

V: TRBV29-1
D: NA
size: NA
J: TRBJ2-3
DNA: TGCAGCGTTTCCGTGGGGGGGCAAAGGACAGATACGCAGTATTTT
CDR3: CSVSVGGQRTDTQYF

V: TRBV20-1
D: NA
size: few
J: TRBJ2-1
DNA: TGCAGTGCTAGATCTATGGGGAGCTACAATGAGCAGTTCTTC
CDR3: CSARSMGSYNEQFF

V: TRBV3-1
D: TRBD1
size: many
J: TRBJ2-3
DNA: TGTGCCAGCAGCCAAGGACAGGGGCGCGCAGATACGCAGTATTTT
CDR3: CASSQGQGRADTQYF

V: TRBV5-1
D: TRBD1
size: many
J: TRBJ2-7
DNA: TGTGCCAGCAGCTTGGTGGGACAGAGTTCCTACGAGCAGTACTTC
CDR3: CASSLVGQSSYEQYF

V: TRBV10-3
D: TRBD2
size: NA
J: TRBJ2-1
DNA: TGTGCCATCAGTGATGGGACCGGGCGGGGGGCCTCCTACAATGAGCAGTTCTTC
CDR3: CAISDGTGRGASYNEQFF

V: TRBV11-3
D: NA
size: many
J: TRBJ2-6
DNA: TGTGCCAGCAGCTTAGCGTCAGCCTCTGGGGCCAACGTCCTGACTTTC
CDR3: CASSLASASGANVLTF

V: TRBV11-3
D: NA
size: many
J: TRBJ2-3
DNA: TGTGCCAGCAGCTTGTCAAACACAGATACGCAGTATTTT
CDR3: CASSLSNTDTQYF